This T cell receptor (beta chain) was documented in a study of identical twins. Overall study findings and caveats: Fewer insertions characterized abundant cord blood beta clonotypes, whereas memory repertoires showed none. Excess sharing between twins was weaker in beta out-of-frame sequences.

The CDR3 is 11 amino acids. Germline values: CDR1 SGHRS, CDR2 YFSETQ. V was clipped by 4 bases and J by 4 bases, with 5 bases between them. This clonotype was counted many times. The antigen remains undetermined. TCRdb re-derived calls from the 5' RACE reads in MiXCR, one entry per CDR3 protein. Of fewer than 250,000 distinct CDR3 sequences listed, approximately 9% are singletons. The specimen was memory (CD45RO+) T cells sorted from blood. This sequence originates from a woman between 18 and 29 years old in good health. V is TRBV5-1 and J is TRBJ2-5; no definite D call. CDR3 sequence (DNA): TGCGCCAGCAGCGAACGAGAGACCCAGTACTTC. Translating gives CASSERETQYF.